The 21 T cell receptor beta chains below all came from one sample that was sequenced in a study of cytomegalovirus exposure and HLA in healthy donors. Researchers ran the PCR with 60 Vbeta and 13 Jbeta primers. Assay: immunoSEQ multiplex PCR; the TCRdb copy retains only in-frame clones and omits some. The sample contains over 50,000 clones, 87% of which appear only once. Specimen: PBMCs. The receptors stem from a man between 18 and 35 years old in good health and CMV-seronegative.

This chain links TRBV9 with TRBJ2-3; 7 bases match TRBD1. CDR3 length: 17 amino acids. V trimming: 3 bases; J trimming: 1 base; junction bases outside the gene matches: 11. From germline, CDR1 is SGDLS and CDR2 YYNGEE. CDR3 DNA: TGTGCCAGCAGCGCTTCCCGACAGGGCGGAGGCACAGATACGCAGTATTTT. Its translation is CASSASRQGGGTDTQYF.

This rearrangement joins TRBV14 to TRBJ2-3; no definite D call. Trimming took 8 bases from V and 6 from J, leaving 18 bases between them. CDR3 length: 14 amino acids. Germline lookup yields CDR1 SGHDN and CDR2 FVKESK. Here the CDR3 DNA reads TGTGCCAGCGGTGCCCACAGTCGTTGGGATACGCAGTATTTT. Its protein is CASGAHSRWDTQYF.

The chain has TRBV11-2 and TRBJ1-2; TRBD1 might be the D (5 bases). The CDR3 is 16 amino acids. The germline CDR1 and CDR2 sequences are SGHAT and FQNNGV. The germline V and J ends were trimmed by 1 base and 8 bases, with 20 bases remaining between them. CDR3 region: CASSLVPGLGSGGYTF. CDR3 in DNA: TGTGCCAGCAGCTTAGTCCCAGGGTTAGGTTCAGGGGGCTACACCTTC.

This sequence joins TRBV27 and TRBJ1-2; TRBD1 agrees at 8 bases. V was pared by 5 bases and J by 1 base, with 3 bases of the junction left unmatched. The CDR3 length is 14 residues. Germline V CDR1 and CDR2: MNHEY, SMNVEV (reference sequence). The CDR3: CASSRTGINYGYTF. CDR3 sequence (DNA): TGTGCCAGCAGTCGGACAGGGATTAACTATGGCTACACCTTC.

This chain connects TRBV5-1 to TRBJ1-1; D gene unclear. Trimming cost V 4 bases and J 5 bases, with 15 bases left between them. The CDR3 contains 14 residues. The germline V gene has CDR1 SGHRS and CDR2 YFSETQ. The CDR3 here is CASSLTSYVTEAFF. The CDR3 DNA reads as TGCGCCAGCAGCCTGACTTCCTATGTAACTGAAGCTTTCTTT.

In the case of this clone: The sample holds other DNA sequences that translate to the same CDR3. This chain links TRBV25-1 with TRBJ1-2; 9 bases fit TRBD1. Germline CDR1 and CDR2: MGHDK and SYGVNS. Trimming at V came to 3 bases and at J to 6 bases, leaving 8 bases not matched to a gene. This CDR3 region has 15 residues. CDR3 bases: TGTGCCAGCAGTGAGTGGGGGACAGGGAGAAATGGCTACACCTTC. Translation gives CASSEWGTGRNGYTF.

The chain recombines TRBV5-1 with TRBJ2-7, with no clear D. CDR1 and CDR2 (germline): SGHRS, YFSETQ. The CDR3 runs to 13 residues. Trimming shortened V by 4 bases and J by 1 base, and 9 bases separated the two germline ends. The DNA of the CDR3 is TGCGCCAGCAGCCTTACAGAATCCTACGAGCAGTACTTC. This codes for CASSLTESYEQYF.

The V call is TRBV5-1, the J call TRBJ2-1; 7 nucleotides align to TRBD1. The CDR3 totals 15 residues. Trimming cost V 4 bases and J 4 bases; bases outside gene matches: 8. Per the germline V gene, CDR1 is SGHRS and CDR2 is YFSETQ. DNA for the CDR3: TGCGCCAGCAGCGAAGACAGGGTTATGTACAATGAGCAGTTCTTC. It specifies CASSEDRVMYNEQFF.

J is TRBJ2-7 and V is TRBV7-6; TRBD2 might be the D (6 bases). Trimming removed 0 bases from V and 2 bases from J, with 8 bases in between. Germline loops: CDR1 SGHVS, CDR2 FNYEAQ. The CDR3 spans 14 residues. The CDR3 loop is CASSLARGTYEQYF. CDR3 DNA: TGTGCCAGCAGCTTAGCGCGGGGTACCTACGAGCAGTACTTC.

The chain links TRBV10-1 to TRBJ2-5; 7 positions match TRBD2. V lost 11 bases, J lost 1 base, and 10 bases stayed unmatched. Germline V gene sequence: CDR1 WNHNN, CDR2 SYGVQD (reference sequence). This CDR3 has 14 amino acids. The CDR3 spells CAGLRGGTQETQYF. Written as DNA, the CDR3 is TGCGCCGGGCTACGCGGGGGTACCCAAGAGACCCAGTACTTC.

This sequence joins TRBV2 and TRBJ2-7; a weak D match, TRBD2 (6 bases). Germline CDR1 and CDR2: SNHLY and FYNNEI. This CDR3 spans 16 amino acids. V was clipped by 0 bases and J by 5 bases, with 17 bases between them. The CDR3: CASSEAHRLWGDEQYF. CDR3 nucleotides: TGTGCCAGCAGTGAAGCGCATCGGTTATGGGGGGACGAGCAGTACTTC.

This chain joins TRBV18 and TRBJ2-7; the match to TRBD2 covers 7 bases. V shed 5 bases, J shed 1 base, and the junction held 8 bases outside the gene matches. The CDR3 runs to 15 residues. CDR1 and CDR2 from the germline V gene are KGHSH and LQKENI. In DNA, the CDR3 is TGTGCCAGCTCAGCTGAGTGGGAGGGGTCCTACGAGCAGTACTTC. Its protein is CASSAEWEGSYEQYF.

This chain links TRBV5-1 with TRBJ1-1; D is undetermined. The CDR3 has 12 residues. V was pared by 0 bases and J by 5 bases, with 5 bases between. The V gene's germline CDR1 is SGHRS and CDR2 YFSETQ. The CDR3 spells CASSLEQTEAFF. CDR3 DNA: TGCGCCAGCAGCTTGGAACAGACTGAAGCTTTCTTT.

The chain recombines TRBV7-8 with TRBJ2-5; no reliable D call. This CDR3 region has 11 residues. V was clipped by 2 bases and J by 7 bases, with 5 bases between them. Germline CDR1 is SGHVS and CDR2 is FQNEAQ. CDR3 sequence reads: CASSLLGTQYF. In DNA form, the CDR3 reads TGTGCCAGCAGCTTACTCGGGACCCAGTACTTC.

DNA for the CDR3: TGTGCCAGCTCACAAGGACAGGGGGAAGGCGAGCAGTACTTC. Encoded protein: CASSQGQGEGEQYF. The chain carries TRBV18 and TRBJ2-7; 10 bases are shared with TRBD1. Trimming removed 4 bases from V and 6 bases from J; junction bases left unmatched: 6. The germline gives CDR1 KGHSH, CDR2 LQKENI. The CDR3 spans 14 residues.

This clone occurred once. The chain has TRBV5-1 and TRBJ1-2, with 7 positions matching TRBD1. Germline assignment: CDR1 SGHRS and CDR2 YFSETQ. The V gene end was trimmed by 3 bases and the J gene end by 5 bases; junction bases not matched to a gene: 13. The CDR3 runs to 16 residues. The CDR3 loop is CASSSLPGQSRYGYTF. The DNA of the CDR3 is TGCGCCAGCAGCTCACTCCCGGGACAGTCCAGATATGGCTACACCTTC.

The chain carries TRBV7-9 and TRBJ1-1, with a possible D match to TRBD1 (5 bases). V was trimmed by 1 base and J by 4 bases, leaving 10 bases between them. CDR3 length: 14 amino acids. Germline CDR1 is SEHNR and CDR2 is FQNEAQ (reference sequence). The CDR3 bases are TGTGCCAGCAGCTTAGGACAGTGGACCACTGAAGCTTTCTTT. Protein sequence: CASSLGQWTTEAFF.

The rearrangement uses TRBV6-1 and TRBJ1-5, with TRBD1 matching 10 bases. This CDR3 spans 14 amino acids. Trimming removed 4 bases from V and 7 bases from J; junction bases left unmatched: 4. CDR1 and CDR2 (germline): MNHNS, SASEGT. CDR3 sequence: CASSATGGDQPQHF. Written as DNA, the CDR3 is TGTGCCAGCAGTGCGACAGGGGGCGACCAGCCCCAGCATTTT.

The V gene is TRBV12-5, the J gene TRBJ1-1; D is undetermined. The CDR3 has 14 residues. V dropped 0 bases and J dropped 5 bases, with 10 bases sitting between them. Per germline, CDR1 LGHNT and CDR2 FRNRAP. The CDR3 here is CASGLVIRVTEAFF. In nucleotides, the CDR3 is TGTGCTAGTGGTTTGGTAATACGGGTAACTGAAGCTTTCTTT.

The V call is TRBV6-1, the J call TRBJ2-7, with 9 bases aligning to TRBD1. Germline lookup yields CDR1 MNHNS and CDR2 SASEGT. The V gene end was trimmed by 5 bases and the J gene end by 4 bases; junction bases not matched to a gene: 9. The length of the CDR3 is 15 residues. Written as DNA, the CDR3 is TGTGCCAGCAGTACCCCGGGACAGGGTTTTTACGAGCAGTACTTC. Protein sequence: CASSTPGQGFYEQYF.

This chain's CDR3 is CAWRLAGADNEQFF. In nucleotides, the CDR3 is TGTGCCTGGAGGCTAGCGGGGGCCGACAATGAGCAGTTCTTC. The chain combines TRBV30 with TRBJ2-1, with 10 positions matching TRBD2. Trimming at V came to 3 bases and at J to 5 bases, leaving 4 bases not matched to a gene. The CDR3 is made up of 14 amino acids. CDR1 is GTSNPN, CDR2 SVGIG, per germline (reference sequence).